This TCR beta chain is drawn from a study of CD8 T cells in Susac syndrome. Study observations and caveats: The study conceded that its TCR sequencing and HLA analysis involved relatively few individuals.

An input of about 0.5 to 1 ug of RNA was subjected to reverse transcription using random hexamers. The immunoSEQ assay covered 54 Vbeta and 13 Jbeta segments for CDR3. TCRdb re-called the immunoSEQ multiplex PCR reads with MiXCR, one entry per CDR3 protein. Among around 71,000 distinct CDR3 sequences listed, around 96% were seen once. Comments on this clonotype: Its antigen is as yet unknown.

The CDR3 runs 14 residues. Germline CDR1 SGHRS, CDR2 YFSETQ. Trimming shortened V by 1 base and J by 0 bases, and 5 bases separated the two germline ends. Sequencing targeted TCR beta in T cells from blood (CD8+ and CD4+). It was negative isolation that provided the CD8+ and CD4+ T cells, whereas TEMRA cells were enriched by FACS. Sequenced sample: CD4+ T cells from PBMCs. The gene calls are TRBV5-1 and TRBJ1-3; D is unresolved. The clonotype originates from a human donor with multiple sclerosis. CDR3 sequence: CASSLQDSGNTIYF. Here the CDR3 DNA reads TGCGCCAGCAGCTTGCAGGACTCTGGAAACACCATATATTTT. The variable domain in full, completed from reference TRBV5-1 and TRBJ1-3, reads KAGVTQTPRYLIKTRGQQVTLSCSPISGHRSVSWYQQTPGQGLQFLFEYFSETQRNKGNFPGRFSGRQFSNSRSEMNVSTLELGDSALYLCASSLQDSGNTIYFGEGSWLTVV.